This T cell receptor beta chain was obtained from a study of shared clonotypes between healthy human individuals. Each subset's genomic DNA was shared equally among a number of immunoSEQ plates. In the original processing: Junction-only sequences without quality scores came from ImmunoSEQ, so filtering differed. Profiled with immunoSEQ multiplex PCR; TCRdb holds only in-frame clones, not every one. V and J calls and clone size follow that table, whereas D and trimming were derived from the DNA. The sample lists more than 2 million clones; approximately 92% were seen once. J lost 1 base, V lost 1 base, and 3 bases had no gene match. Germline assignment: CDR1 LGHNT and CDR2 FRNRAP. The CDR3 has 16 amino acids. Positive CCR7 selection of CD45RO-negative cells yielded the naive CD8 cells, and terminally differentiated effector memory CD45RA+ cells were excluded.

This receptor was taken from a man aged 18 to 29 in good health. Some clones in this sample may be carry-over from other donors' samples. V gene TRBV12-5 combines with J gene TRBJ2-2; 7 bases match TRBD1. The sample consisted of naive CD8+ T cells from PBMCs. The CDR3 coding sequence is TGTGCTAGTGGTTTGGGACAGGGTAGGAACACCGGGGAGCTGTTTTTT. It specifies CASGLGQGRNTGELFF. The entire variable domain, with the rest obtained from reference TRBV12-5 and TRBJ2-2, is as follows: DARVTQTPRHKVTEMGQEVTMRCQPILGHNTVFWYRQTMMQGLELLAYFRNRAPLDDSGMPKDRFSAEMPDATLATLKIQPSEPRDSAVYFCASGLGQGRNTGELFFGEGSRLTVL.